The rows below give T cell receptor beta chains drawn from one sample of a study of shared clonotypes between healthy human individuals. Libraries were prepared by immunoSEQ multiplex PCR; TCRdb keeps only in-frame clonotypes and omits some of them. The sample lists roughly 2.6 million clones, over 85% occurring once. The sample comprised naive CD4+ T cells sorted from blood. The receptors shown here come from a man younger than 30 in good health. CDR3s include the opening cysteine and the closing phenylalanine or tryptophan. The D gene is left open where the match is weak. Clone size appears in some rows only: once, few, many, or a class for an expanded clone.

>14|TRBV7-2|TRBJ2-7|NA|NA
CASSSSRGPYEQYF
TGTGCCAGCAGCTCCAGCCGGGGTCCCTACGAGCAGTACTTC
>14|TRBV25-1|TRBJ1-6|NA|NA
CACRPGGGNSPLHF
TGTGCCTGCCGTCCGGGAGGTGGGAATTCACCCCTCCACTTT
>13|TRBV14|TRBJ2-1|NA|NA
CASSQGYVGEQFF
TGTGCCAGCAGCCAAGGGTATGTGGGTGAGCAGTTCTTC
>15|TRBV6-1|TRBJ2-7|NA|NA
CATRSPVLSRDEQYF
TGTGCCACCCGATCCCCTGTACTATCCAGGGACGAGCAGTACTTC
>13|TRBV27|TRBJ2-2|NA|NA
CASRGTGPGELFF
TGTGCCAGCCGGGGTACAGGGCCCGGGGAGCTGTTTTTT
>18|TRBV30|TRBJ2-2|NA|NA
CAWSVHRTGETNTGELFF
TGTGCCTGGAGTGTACACAGAACCGGGGAGACGAACACCGGGGAGCTGTTTTTT
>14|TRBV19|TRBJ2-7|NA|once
CASRASVEPYEQYF
TGTGCCAGTAGGGCTAGCGTGGAACCCTACGAGCAGTACTTC
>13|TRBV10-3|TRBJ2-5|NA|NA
CAIRSGTQETQYF
TGTGCCATCAGGTCTGGAACCCAAGAGACCCAGTACTTC
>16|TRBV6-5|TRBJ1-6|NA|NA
CASSYSEGHYNSPLHF
TGTGCCAGCAGTTATTCTGAAGGGCATTATAATTCACCCCTCCACTTT
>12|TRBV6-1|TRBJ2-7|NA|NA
CASRDTSYEQYF
TGTGCCAGCAGAGACACCTCCTACGAGCAGTACTTC
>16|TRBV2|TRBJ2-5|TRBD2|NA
CASTLEIAGPGETQYF
TGTGCCAGCACCCTGGAGATAGCGGGGCCTGGGGAGACCCAGTACTTC
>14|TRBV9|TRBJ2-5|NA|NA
CASSAVGTRETQYF
TGTGCCAGCAGCGCAGTTGGCACTCGAGAGACCCAGTACTTC
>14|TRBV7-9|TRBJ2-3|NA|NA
CASSGSASTDTQYF
TGTGCCAGCAGCGGAAGTGCGTCCACAGATACGCAGTATTTT
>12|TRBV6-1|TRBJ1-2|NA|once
CASTLDLYGYTF
TGTGCCAGCACCCTGGACCTCTATGGCTACACCTTC
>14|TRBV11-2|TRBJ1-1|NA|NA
CASSLGRRNTEAFF
TGTGCCAGCAGCTTGGGACGGAGGAACACTGAAGCTTTCTTT
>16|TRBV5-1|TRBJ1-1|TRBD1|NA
CASSLGQGAGNTEAFF
TGCGCCAGCAGCTTGGGACAGGGGGCCGGTAACACTGAAGCTTTCTTT
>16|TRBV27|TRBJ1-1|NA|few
CASKRTADLMNTEAFF
TGTGCCAGCAAAAGGACCGCAGACCTCATGAACACTGAAGCTTTCTTT
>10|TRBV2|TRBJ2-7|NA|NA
CASSDLEQYF
TGTGCCAGCAGTGACCTCGAGCAGTACTTC
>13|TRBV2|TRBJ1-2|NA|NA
CASSETGNYGYTF
TGTGCCAGCAGTGAAACAGGGAACTATGGCTACACCTTC
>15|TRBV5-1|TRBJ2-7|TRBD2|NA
CASSLLREAPYEQYF
TGCGCCAGCAGCTTATTGCGGGAGGCTCCCTACGAGCAGTACTTC
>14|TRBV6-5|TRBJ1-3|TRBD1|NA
CASSSGTAGNTIYF
TGTGCCAGCAGTTCGGGGACAGCTGGAAACACCATATATTTT
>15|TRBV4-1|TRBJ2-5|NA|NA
CASSQDIAPTETQYF
TGCGCCAGCAGCCAAGATATAGCGCCGACAGAGACCCAGTACTTC
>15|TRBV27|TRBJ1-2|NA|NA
CASSFSAGANYGYTF
TGTGCCAGCAGTTTTTCGGCAGGGGCTAACTATGGCTACACCTTC
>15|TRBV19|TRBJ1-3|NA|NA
CASSIGGFSGNTIYF
TGTGCCAGTAGTATAGGGGGATTCTCTGGAAACACCATATATTTT
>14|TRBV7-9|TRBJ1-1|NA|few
CASSLASTDLKAFF
TGTGCCAGCAGCTTAGCGTCAACTGATCTGAAAGCTTTCTTT
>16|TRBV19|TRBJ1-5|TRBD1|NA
CASSPGTGGSNQPQHF
TGTGCCAGTAGCCCCGGGACAGGGGGGAGCAATCAGCCCCAGCATTTT
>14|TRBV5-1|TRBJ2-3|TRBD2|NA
CASSFGGASDTQYF
TGCGCCAGCAGCTTCGGGGGGGCCTCAGATACGCAGTATTTT
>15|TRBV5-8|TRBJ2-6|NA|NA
CASSLKGTGANVLTF
TGTGCCAGCAGCTTAAAGGGGACTGGGGCCAACGTCCTGACTTTC
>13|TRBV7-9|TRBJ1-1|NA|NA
CASSFGSNTEAFF
TGTGCCAGCAGCTTCGGCAGTAACACTGAAGCTTTCTTT
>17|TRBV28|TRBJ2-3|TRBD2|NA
CASSLWRDLAGEDTQYF
TGTGCCAGCAGTTTATGGAGAGACCTAGCGGGGGAAGATACGCAGTATTTT
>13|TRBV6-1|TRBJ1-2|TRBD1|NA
CASIPGQNYGYTF
TGTGCCAGCATTCCGGGACAGAACTATGGCTACACCTTC
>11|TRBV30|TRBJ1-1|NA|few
CAWRRAFEAFF
TGTGCCTGGCGGAGGGCGTTTGAAGCTTTCTTT
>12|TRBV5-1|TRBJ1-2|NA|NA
CASSVAPQGYTF
TGCGCCAGCAGCGTAGCCCCGCAAGGCTACACCTTC
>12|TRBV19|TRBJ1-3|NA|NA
CASTTSGNTIYF
TGTGCCAGTACCACATCTGGAAACACCATATATTTT
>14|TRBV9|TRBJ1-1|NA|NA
CASSVGGVTTEAFF
TGTGCCAGCAGCGTAGGTGGGGTAACCACTGAAGCTTTCTTT
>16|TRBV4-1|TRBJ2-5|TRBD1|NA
CASSPGQGKGGETQYF
TGCGCCAGCAGCCCCGGACAGGGAAAAGGCGGGGAGACCCAGTACTTC
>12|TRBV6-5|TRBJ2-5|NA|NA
CASGTFGVNQYF
TGTGCCAGCGGGACCTTTGGAGTGAACCAGTACTTC
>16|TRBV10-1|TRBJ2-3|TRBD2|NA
CASSPLAGGHTDTQYF
TGCGCCAGCAGTCCATTAGCGGGGGGACACACAGATACGCAGTATTTT
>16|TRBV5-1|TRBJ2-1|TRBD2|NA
CASSLNLAGAYNEQFF
TGCGCCAGCAGCTTGAACTTAGCGGGGGCCTACAATGAGCAGTTCTTC
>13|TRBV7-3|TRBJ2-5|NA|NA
CASSLTRQETQYF
TGTGCCAGCAGCTTAACACGGCAAGAGACCCAGTACTTC
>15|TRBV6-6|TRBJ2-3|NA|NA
CASSPRGSSTDTQYF
TGTGCCAGCAGTCCCCGGGGTTCTAGCACAGATACGCAGTATTTT
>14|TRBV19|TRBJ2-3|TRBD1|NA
CASRSIGGPDTQYF
TGTGCCAGTAGGTCGATAGGGGGCCCGGATACGCAGTATTTT
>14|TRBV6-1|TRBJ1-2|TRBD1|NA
CASRERTGRYGYTF
TGTGCCAGCAGGGAGAGGACAGGGCGCTATGGCTACACCTTC
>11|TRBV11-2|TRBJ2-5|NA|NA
CASSQVETQYF
TGTGCCAGCTCCCAGGTGGAGACCCAGTACTTC
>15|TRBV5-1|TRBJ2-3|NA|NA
CASSLMGLSTDTQYF
TGCGCCAGCAGCTTGATGGGACTTAGCACAGATACGCAGTATTTT
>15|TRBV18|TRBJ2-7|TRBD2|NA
CASSPPLAGEGEQYF
TGTGCCAGCTCACCACCACTAGCGGGTGAGGGGGAGCAGTACTTC
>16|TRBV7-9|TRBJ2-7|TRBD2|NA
CASSLSGTSGSYEQYF
TGTGCCAGCAGCTTGTCCGGGACTAGCGGGAGCTACGAGCAGTACTTC
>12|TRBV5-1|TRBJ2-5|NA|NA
CASSSPPETQYF
TGCGCCAGCAGCTCCCCCCCCGAGACCCAGTACTTC
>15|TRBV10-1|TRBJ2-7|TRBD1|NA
CASSGQGAGSYEQYF
TGCGCCAGCAGTGGACAGGGGGCTGGCTCCTACGAGCAGTACTTC
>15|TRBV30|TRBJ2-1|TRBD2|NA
CAWSVRLAGNNEQFF
TGTGCCTGGAGTGTCCGACTAGCGGGAAACAATGAGCAGTTCTTC